This T cell receptor beta chain is from a study of T-cell reconstitution after alpha-beta-depleted transplantation in children. Unique molecular identifiers were incorporated when the TCRbeta library was constructed. TCRdb re-called the PCR reads with MiXCR, one entry per CDR3 protein. The table includes about 830,000 distinct CDR3 sequences, approximately 15% detected once. The CDR3 sequence is 16 residues long. Germline assignment: CDR1 DFQATT and CDR2 SNEGSKA (reference sequence). V was trimmed by 4 bases and J by 0 bases, leaving 16 bases between them. This chain links TRBV20-1 with TRBJ1-5; D is unresolved. The sequenced sample was PBMCs, mostly from graft donor cells, obtained 360 days after TCRalphabeta/CD19-depleted stem cell transplant. The sequence was obtained from a male patient younger than 18 who had a stem cell transplant for acute lymphoblastic leukemia, so the T cells may come from the graft donor. CDR3 bases: TGCAGTGCTACGGGTGACGGTTTTTATAGCAATCAGCCCCAGCATTTT. It is translated as CSATGDGFYSNQPQHF.